This is a list of T cell receptor delta chains from one sample in a study of gammadelta T cells in human blood. TCRdb re-called the RT-PCR reads using CATT. Of 400 or so delta-chain clones listed, approximately 11% are singletons. Sequencing used non-Vgamma9Vdelta2 gamma-delta T cells from infant blood. Every receptor here comes from a human donor. CDR3s include the opening cysteine and the closing phenylalanine or tryptophan.

J: TRDJ2; V: TRDV1; CDR3: CALGEVPFTGGWALTAQLFF
J: TRDJ1; V: TRDV1; CDR3: CALGEIFGGGTYTDKLIF
J: TRDJ1; V: TRDV1; CDR3: CALGPPRKIPYWGSRGTDKLIF
J: TRDJ1; V: TRAV29/DV5; CDR3: CAARGPSYVRWGLTDKLIF
J: TRDJ3; V: TRDV1; CDR3: CALGEGFLQPGEDTRQMFF
J: TRDJ1; V: TRDV1; CDR3: CALGELGRPEGALTDKLIF
J: TRDJ1; V: TRDV1; CDR3: CALGSNSPENGGYGSADKLIF
J: TRDJ3; V: TRDV2; CDR3: CACDTSAPGDTLSWDTRQMFF
J: TRDJ1; V: TRDV1; CDR3: CALGELGELGDGSGDTDKLIF
J: TRDJ1; V: TRDV3; CDR3: CALVLCGTGGSRGTDKLIF
J: TRDJ1; V: TRDV1; CDR3: CALGGADHGPERATNWGYTDKLIF
J: TRDJ1; V: TRDV2; CDR3: CACDTGRSYPTTDKLIF
J: TRDJ1; V: TRDV3; CDR3: CAGRSSHNHTPEYTDKLIF